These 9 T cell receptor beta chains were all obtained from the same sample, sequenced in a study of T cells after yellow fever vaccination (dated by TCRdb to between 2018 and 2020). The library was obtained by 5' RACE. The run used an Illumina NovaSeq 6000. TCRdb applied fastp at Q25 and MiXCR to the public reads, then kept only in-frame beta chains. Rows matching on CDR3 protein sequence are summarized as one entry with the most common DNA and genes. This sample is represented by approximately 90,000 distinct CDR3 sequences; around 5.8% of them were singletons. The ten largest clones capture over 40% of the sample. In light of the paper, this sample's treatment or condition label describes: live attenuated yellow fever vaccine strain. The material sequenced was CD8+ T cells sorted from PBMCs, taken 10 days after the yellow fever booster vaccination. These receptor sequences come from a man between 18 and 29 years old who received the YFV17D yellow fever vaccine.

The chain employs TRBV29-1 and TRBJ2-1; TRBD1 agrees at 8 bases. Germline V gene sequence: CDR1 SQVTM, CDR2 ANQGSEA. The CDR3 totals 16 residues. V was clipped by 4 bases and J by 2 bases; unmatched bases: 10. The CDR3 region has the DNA TGCAGCGTTGTAGGGGCTCAGGGGGCCACCTACAATGAGCAGTTCTTC. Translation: CSVVGAQGATYNEQFF.

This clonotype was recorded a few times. The DNA for the CDR3 is TGCGCCAGCAGCTGGACCCGGGACAGTAACTACGAGCAGTACTTC. Translated: CASSWTRDSNYEQYF. The rearrangement uses TRBV5-1 and TRBJ2-7, with TRBD1 matching 7 bases. The CDR3 consists of 15 residues. V lost 3 bases and J lost 3; bases outside the gene matches: 9. Per the germline V gene, CDR1 is SGHRS and CDR2 is YFSETQ.

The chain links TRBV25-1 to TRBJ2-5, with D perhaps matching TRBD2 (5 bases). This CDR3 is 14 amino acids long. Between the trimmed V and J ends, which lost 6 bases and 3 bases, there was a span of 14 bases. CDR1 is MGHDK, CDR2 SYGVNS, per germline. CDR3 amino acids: CASSHSTEEETQYF. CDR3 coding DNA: TGTGCCAGCAGCCACTCAACGGAGGAAGAGACCCAGTACTTC. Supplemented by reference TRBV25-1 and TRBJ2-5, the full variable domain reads EADIYQTPRYLVIGTGKKITLECSQTMGHDKMYWYQQDPGMELHLIHYSYGVNSTEKGDLSSESTVSRIRTEHFPLTLESARPSHTSQYLCASSHSTEEETQYFGPGTRLLVL.

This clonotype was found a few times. The DNA for the CDR3 is TGTGCCAGCAGTTTGTCGCCATTGGGTGGCTACACCTTC. Encoded protein: CASSLSPLGGYTF. This chain uses TRBV27 with TRBJ1-2; no clear D. This CDR3 comprises 13 residues. CDR1 and CDR2 from the germline V gene are MNHEY and SMNVEV (reference sequence). V was shortened by 3 bases and J by 7 bases, with 12 bases between the two germline ends.

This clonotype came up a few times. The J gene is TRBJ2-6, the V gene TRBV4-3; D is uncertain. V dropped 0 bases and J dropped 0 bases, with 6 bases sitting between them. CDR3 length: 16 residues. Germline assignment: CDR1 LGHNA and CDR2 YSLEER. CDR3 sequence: CASSQDSHSGANVLTF. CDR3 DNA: TGCGCCAGCAGCCAAGACAGCCACTCTGGGGCCAACGTCCTGACTTTC.

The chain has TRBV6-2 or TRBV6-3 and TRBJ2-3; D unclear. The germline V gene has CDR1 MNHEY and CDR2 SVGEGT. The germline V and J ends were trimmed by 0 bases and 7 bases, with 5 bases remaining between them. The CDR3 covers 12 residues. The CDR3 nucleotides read TGTGCCAGCAGTTACTCACTCTATACGCAGTATTTT. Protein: CASSYSLYTQYF.

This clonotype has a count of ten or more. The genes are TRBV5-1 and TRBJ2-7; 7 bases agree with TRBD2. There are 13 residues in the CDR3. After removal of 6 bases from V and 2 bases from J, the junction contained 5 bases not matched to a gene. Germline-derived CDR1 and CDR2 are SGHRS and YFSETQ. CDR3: CASTSGATYEQYV. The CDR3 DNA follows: TGCGCCAGCACGAGCGGGGCAACCTACGAGCAGTACGTC.

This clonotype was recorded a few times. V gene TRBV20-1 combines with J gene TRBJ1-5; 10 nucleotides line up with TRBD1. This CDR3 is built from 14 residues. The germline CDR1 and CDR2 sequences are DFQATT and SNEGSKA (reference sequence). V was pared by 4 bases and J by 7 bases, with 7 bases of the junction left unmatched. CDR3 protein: CSAKTGGFGQPQHF. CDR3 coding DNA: TGCAGTGCTAAGACAGGGGGCTTTGGGCAGCCCCAGCATTTT.

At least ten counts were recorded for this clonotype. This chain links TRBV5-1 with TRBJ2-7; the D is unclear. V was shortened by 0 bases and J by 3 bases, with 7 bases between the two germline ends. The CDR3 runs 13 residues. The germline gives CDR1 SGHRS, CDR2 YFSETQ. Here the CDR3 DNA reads TGCGCCAGCAGCTTGGCTCCAGGCTACGAGCAGTACGTC. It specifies CASSLAPGYEQYV.